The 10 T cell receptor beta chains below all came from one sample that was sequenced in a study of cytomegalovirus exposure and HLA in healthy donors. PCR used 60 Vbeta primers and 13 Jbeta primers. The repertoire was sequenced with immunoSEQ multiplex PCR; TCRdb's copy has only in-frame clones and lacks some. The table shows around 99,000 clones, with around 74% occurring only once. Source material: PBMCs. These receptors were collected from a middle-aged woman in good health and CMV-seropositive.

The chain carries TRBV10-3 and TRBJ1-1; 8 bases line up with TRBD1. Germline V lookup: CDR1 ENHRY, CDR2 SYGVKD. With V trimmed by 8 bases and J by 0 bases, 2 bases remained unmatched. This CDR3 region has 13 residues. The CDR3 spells CAIGTGVNTEAFF. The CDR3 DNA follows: TGTGCCATCGGGACAGGAGTGAACACTGAAGCTTTCTTT.

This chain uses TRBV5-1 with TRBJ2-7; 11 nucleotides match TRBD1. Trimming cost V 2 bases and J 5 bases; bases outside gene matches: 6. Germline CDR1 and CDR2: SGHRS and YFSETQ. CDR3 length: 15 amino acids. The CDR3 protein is CASSLRTGGEDEQYF. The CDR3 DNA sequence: TGCGCCAGCAGCTTACGGACAGGGGGCGAGGACGAGCAGTACTTC.

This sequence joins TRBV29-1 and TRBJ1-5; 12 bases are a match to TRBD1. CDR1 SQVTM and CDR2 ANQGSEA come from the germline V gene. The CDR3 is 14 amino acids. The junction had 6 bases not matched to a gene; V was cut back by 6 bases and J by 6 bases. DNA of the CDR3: TGCAGCGTAGGGACAGGGGGCGCCCCTCAGCCCCAGCATTTT. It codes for CSVGTGGAPQPQHF.

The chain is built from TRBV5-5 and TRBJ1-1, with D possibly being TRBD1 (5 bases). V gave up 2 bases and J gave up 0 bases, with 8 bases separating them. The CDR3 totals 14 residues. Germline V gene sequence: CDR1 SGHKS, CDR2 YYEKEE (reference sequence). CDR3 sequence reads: CASSLSTVNTEAFF. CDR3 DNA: TGTGCCAGCAGCTTATCGACAGTGAACACTGAAGCTTTCTTT.

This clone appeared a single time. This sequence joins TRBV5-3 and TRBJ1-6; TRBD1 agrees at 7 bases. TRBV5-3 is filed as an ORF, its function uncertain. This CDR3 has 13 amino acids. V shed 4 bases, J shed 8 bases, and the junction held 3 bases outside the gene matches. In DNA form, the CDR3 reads TGTGCCAGAAGCCCCGGGACAGATTCACCCCTCCACTTT. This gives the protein CARSPGTDSPLHF.

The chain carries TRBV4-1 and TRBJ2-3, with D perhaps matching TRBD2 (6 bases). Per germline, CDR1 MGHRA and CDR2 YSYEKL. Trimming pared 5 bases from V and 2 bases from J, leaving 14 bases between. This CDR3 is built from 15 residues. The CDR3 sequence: CASSIQRETTDTQYF. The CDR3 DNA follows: TGCGCCAGCAGCATACAACGGGAGACCACAGATACGCAGTATTTT.

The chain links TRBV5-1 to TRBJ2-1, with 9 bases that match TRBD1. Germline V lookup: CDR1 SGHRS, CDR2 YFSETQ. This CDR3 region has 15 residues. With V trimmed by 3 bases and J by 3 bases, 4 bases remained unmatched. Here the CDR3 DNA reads TGCGCCAGCAGCTGGGGGGACAGGGACTACAATGAGCAGTTCTTC. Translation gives CASSWGDRDYNEQFF.

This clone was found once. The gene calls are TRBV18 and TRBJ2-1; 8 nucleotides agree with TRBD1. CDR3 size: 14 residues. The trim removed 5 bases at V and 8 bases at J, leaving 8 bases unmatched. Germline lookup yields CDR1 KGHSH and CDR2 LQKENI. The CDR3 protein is CASSTRTGIHEQFF. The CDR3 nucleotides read TGTGCCAGCTCAACCCGGACAGGGATCCATGAGCAGTTCTTC.

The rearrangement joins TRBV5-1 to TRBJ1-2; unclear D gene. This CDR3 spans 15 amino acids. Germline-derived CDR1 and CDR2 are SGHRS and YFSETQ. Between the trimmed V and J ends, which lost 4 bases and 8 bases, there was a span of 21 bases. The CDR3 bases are TGCGCCAGCAGCGCCGGGGAGGTGGCGGTACGAGGCTACACCTTC. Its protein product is CASSAGEVAVRGYTF.

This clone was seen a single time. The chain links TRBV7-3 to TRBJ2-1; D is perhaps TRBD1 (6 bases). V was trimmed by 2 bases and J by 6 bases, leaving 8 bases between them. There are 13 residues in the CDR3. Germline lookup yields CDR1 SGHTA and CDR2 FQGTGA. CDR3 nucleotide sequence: TGTGCCAGCAGCTTAGGGGGCTCCAATGAGCAGTTCTTC. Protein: CASSLGGSNEQFF.